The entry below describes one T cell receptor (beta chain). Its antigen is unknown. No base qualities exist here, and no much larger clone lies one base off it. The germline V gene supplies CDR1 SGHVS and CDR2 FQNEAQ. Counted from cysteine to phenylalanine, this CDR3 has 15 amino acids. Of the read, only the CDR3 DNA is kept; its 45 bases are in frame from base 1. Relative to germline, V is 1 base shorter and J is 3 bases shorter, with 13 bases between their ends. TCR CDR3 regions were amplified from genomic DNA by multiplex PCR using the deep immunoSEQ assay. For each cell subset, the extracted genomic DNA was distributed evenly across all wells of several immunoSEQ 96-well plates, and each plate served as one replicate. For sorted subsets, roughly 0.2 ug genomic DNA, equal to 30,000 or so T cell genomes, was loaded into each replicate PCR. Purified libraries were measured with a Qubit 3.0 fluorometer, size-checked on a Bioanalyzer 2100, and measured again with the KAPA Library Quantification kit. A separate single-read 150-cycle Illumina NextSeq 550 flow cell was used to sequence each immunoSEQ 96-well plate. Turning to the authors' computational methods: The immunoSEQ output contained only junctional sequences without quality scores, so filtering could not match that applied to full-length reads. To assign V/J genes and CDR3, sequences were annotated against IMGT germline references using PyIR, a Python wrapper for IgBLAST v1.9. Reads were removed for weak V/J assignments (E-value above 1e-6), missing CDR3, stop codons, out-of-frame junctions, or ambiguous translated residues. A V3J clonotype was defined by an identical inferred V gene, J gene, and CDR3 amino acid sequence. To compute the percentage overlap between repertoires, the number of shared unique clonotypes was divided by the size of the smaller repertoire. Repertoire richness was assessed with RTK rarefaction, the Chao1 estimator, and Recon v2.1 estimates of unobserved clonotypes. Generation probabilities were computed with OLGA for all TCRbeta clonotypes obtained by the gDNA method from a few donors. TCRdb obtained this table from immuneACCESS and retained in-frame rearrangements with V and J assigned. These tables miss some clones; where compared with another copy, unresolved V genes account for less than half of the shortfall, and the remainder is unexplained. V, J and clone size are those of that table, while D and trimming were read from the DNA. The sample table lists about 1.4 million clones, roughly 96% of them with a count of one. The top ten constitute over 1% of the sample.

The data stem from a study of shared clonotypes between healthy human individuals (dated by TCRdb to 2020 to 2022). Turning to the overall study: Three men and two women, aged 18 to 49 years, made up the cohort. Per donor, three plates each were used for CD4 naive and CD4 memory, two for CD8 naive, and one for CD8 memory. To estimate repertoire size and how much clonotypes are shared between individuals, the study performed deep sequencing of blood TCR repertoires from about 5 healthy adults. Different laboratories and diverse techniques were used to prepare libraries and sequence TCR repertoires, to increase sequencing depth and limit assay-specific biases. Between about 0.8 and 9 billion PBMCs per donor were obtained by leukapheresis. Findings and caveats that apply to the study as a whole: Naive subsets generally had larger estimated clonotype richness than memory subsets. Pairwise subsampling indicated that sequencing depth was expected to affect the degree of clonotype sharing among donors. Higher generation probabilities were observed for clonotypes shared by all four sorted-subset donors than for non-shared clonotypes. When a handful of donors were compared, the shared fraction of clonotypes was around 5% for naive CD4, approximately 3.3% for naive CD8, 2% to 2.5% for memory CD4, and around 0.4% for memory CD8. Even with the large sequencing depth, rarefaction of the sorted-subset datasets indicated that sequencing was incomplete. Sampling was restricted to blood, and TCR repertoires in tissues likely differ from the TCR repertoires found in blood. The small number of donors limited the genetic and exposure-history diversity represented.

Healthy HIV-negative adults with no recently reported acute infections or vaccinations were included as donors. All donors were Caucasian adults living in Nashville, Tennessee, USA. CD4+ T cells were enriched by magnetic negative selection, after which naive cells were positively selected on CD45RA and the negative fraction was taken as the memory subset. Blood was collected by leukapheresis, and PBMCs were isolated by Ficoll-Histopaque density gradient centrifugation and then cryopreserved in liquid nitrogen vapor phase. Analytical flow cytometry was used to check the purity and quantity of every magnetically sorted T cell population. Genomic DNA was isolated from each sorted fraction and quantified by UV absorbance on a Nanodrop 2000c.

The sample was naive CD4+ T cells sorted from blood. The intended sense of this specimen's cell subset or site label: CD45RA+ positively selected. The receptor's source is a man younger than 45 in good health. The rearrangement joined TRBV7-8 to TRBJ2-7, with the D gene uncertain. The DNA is TGTGCCAGCAGCTTAGGAAGCATCTACGACTACGAGCAGTACTTC. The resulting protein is CASSLGSIYDYEQYF.